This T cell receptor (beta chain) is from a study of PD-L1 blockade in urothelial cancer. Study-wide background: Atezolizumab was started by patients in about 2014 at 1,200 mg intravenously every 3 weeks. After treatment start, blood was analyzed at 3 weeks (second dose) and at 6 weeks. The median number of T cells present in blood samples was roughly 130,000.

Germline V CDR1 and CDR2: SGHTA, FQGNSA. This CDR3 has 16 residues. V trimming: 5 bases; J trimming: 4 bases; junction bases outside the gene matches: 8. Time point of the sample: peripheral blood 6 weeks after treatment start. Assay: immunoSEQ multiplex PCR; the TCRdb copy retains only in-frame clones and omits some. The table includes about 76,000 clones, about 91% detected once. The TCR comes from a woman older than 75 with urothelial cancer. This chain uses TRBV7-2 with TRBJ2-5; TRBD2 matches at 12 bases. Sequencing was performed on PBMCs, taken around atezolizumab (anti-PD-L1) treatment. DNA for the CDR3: TGTGCCAGCAGCCCTCGGACTAGCGGGATCGGAGAGACCCAGTACTTC. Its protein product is CASSPRTSGIGETQYF. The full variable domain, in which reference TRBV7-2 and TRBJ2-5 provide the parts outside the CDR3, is GAGVSQSPSNKVTEKGKDVELRCDPISGHTALYWYRQSLGQGLEFLIYFQGNSAPDKSGLPSDRFSAERTGGSVSTLTIQRTQQEDSAVYLCASSPRTSGIGETQYFGPGTRLLVL.